This T cell receptor beta chain was sequenced for a study of technical replicates of blood from a few donors. CDR1 is SGHRS and CDR2 is YFSETQ in the germline V gene. V dropped 5 bases and J dropped 7; count of bases not matched to a gene: 8. There are 13 residues in the CDR3. Profiled with immunoSEQ multiplex PCR; TCRdb holds only in-frame clones, not every one. This sample has roughly 80,000 clones, with 89% found just once. The source of this sequence is a human donor in good health. V and J are TRBV5-1 and TRBJ1-2, with TRBD1 matching over 7 bases. Input material: T cells isolated from PBMCs. CDR3 nucleotides: TGCGCCAGCAGAGGACAGGTCCAGGGTGGCTACACCTTC. This codes for CASRGQVQGGYTF.